This T cell receptor (beta chain) was observed in a study of CD8+CD57+ T cells in acquired aplastic anemia. The TCR beta profiling, which covered VDJ combination and CDR3 sequence, was carried out using genomic DNA as the template. TCRdb ran MiXCR on the reads and lists one entry per CDR3 protein. The sample shows approximately 65,000 distinct CDR3 sequences, less than 65% of them seen only once. CDR1 is KGHSH and CDR2 is LQKENI in the germline V gene. V dropped 6 bases and J dropped 3; count of bases not matched to a gene: 6. This CDR3 has 14 residues. This clonotype has ten or more counts. The sequenced material came from sorted CD4+, CD8+, or CD8+CD57+ T cells (not recorded which) from PBMCs. The receptor was derived from a human donor in good health, serving as a control. The chain couples TRBV18 to TRBJ2-7; TRBD1 agrees at 9 bases. CDR3 amino acids: CASSRRTGDYEQYF. The CDR3 coding sequence is TGTGCCAGCTCCCGAAGGACAGGGGACTACGAGCAGTACTTC.